These 26 T cell receptor beta chains came from one sample sequenced in a study of CD8 T cells in Susac syndrome. The RNA, about 0.5 to 1 ug, was put through reverse transcription using random hexamers. TCRdb recomputed calls from the immunoSEQ multiplex PCR reads with MiXCR, one row per CDR3 protein. The sample includes 140,000 to 150,000 distinct CDR3 sequences, 90% to 96% of them seen just once. Source material: CD4+ T cells from PBMCs. These receptors originate from a human donor with Susac syndrome.

The chain combines TRBV12-3 or TRBV12-4 with TRBJ1-2; D is possibly TRBD1 (6 bases). V lost 6 bases and J lost 7, with 15 bases in between. The CDR3 loop spans 13 amino acids. The CDR3 DNA follows: TGTGCCAGCAGAAACACAGGGTTTAGTGGCTACACCTTC. The encoded protein is CASRNTGFSGYTF.

This clonotype has only one observation. V gene TRBV6-6 combines with J gene TRBJ2-7, with 7 bases aligning to TRBD1. CDR3 length equals 14 residues. CDR1 and CDR2 from the germline V gene are MNHNY and SVGAGI (reference sequence). V lost 0 bases to trimming and J lost 2 bases; unmatched junction nucleotides: 1. The CDR3 bases are TGTGCCAGCAGTTACTCGACAGGGCCCTACGAGCAGTACTTC. Protein sequence: CASSYSTGPYEQYF.

This chain links TRBV28 with TRBJ2-1, with 10 bases fitting TRBD2. With 8 bases clipped from V and 1 base from J, the junction kept 8 bases outside the gene matches. The CDR3 spans 16 residues. Germline V gene sequence: CDR1 MDHEN, CDR2 SYDVKM. CDR3 amino acids: CASLRAGGPSYNEQFF. The DNA for the CDR3 is TGTGCCAGCCTGAGAGCGGGAGGGCCTTCCTACAATGAGCAGTTCTTC.

This clonotype has only one observation. The chain combines TRBV13 with TRBJ1-2; D is ambiguous. Trimming left V 4 bases short and J 4 bases short, with 7 bases between. This CDR3 contains 12 residues. CDR1 is PRHDT, CDR2 FYEKMQ, per germline (reference sequence). As DNA, the CDR3 is TGTGCCAGCAGCTCCCACACCTATGGCTACACCTTC. Translated: CASSSHTYGYTF.

The CDR3: CASSLSPYSYEQYF. In DNA, the CDR3 is TGCGCCAGCAGCTTGTCACCGTACTCGTACGAGCAGTACTTC. The chain has TRBV5-1 and TRBJ2-7, with unresolved D. The CDR3 contains 14 residues. CDR1 and CDR2 (germline): SGHRS, YFSETQ. The V end lost 1 base, the J end lost 4 bases, and 12 bases lay between the germline ends.

The CDR3 is CASSRTWTDTSGNTIYF. The CDR3 DNA reads as TGTGCCAGCAGCCGAACGTGGACAGACACCTCTGGAAACACCATATATTTT. The V call is TRBV11-1, the J call TRBJ1-3, with D perhaps TRBD1 (6 bases). Trimming shortened V by 5 bases and J by 0 bases, and 17 bases separated the two germline ends. The CDR3 extends over 17 amino acids. The germline gives CDR1 SGHAT, CDR2 FQDESV (reference sequence).

J is TRBJ1-5 and V is TRBV4-1; maybe TRBD1 (6 bases). The CDR3 runs 15 residues. Trimming left V 0 bases short and J 7 bases short, with 13 bases between. The germline CDR1 and CDR2 sequences are MGHRA and YSYEKL. CDR3 sequence (DNA): TGCGCCAGCAGCCAAGAGTGGCAGGGGAGACAGCCCCAGCATTTT. It yields the protein CASSQEWQGRQPQHF.

J is TRBJ2-7 and V is TRBV29-1; D is ambiguous. The CDR3 length is 12 residues. Germline-derived CDR1 and CDR2 are SQVTM and ANQGSEA. V was shortened by 2 bases and J by 6 bases, with 11 bases between the two germline ends. The CDR3 DNA sequence: TGCAGCGTTGAACAAGGTCGAACCGAGCAGTACTTC. Protein product: CSVEQGRTEQYF.

The J gene is TRBJ1-6, the V gene TRBV10-3; D may be TRBD1 (5 bases). The V gene lost 7 bases and the J gene lost 7 bases, with 14 bases spanning the gap. Germline assignment: CDR1 ENHRY and CDR2 SYGVKD. CDR3 length: 14 amino acids. The CDR3 sequence is CAIMRDGENSPLHF. In DNA form, the CDR3 reads TGTGCCATCATGAGGGACGGTGAAAATTCACCCCTCCACTTT.

The chain combines TRBV20-1 with TRBJ2-3; 10 bases are shared with TRBD2. J lost 1 base, V lost 6 bases, and 7 bases had no gene match. Germline CDR1 reads DFQATT; CDR2 reads SNEGSKA (reference sequence). This CDR3 has 15 residues. DNA for the CDR3: TGCAGTGCCGACGATAGCGGGAGGCGCACAGATACGCAGTATTTT. This translates into CSADDSGRRTDTQYF.

The chain couples TRBV2 to TRBJ2-3, with D perhaps TRBD1 or TRBD2 (6 bases each). Germline CDR1 is SNHLY and CDR2 is FYNNEI. V shed 8 bases and J shed 5 bases, with 11 bases lying between them. CDR3 size: 12 residues. CDR3 DNA: TGTGCCAGCGGAGGGGGAGGAGATACGCAGTATTTT. Encoded protein: CASGGGGDTQYF.

V is TRBV7-8 and J is TRBJ2-7; 7 bases fit TRBD1. With 5 bases clipped from V and 2 bases from J, the junction kept 15 bases outside the gene matches. Germline CDR1 reads SGHVS; CDR2 reads FQNEAQ. This CDR3 region has 17 residues. The CDR3 DNA sequence: TGTGCCAGCAGCCCTATACCCCCCGACAGGGTCCCCTACGAGCAGTACTTC. Protein product: CASSPIPPDRVPYEQYF.

The chain is built from TRBV4-1 and TRBJ2-3; no clear D. Germline CDR1 MGHRA, CDR2 YSYEKL. This CDR3 is built from 14 residues. V lost 1 base to trimming and J lost 4 bases, with 9 bases between them. CDR3 residues: CASSQVLLADTQYF. In DNA form, the CDR3 reads TGCGCCAGCAGCCAAGTCCTCCTGGCAGATACGCAGTATTTT.

The J gene is TRBJ2-3, the V gene TRBV5-8, with 10 bases fitting TRBD2. V was pared by 4 bases and J by 0 bases, with 14 bases of the junction left unmatched. CDR1 is SGHTS and CDR2 is YDEGEE in the germline V gene. The CDR3 is 19 amino acids. The CDR3 nucleotides are TGTGCCAGCAGCCGTCGAGTCACGACTAGCGGGTCGAGCACAGATACGCAGTATTTT. It translates to CASSRRVTTSGSSTDTQYF.

The rearrangement links TRBV28 to TRBJ2-7, with a possible D match to TRBD2 (5 bases). The CDR3 runs to 14 residues. Trimming removed 1 base from V and 4 bases from J, with 11 bases in between. Germline V CDR1 and CDR2: MDHEN, SYDVKM. CDR3 sequence (DNA): TGTGCCAGCAGTTTATTAGCGAATACGTACGAGCAGTACTTC. Protein sequence: CASSLLANTYEQYF. The whole variable domain, remainder taken from reference TRBV28 and TRBJ2-7, is DVKVTQSSRYLVKRTGEKVFLECVQDMDHENMFWYRQDPGLGLRLIYFSYDVKMKEKGDIPEGYSVSREKKERFSLILESASTNQTSMYLCASSLLANTYEQYFGPGTRLTVT.

CDR3 nucleotides: TGTGCCAGCAGTGAGAAAGAAAGCAATCAGCCCCAGCATTTT. Its translation is CASSEKESNQPQHF. The chain has TRBV2 and TRBJ1-5; D is uncertain. Per the germline V gene, CDR1 is SNHLY and CDR2 is FYNNEI. Trimming cost V 3 bases and J 1 base, with 7 bases left between them. This CDR3 region has 14 residues.

The V gene is TRBV5-1, the J gene TRBJ2-1, with 8 bases aligning to TRBD1. Germline V gene sequence: CDR1 SGHRS, CDR2 YFSETQ. CDR3 length equals 16 residues. J lost 0 bases, V lost 0 bases, and 2 bases had no gene match. DNA of the CDR3: TGCGCCAGCAGCTTGGGGGGGACAGGCTCCTACAATGAGCAGTTCTTC. Protein: CASSLGGTGSYNEQFF.

This clonotype was recorded only once. The V call is TRBV20-1, the J call TRBJ2-2, with 8 bases that match TRBD2. Germline V gene lookup returns CDR1 DFQATT and CDR2 SNEGSKA (reference sequence). This CDR3 has 15 amino acids. Trimming removed 5 bases from V and 5 bases from J; junction bases left unmatched: 10. The CDR3 spells CSAPQGLVGTGELFF. The CDR3 DNA reads TGCAGTGCTCCGCAGGGACTAGTTGGGACCGGGGAGCTGTTTTTT.

Only a few counts were recorded for this clonotype. This chain uses TRBV7-2 with TRBJ2-3; D gene ambiguous. Germline values: CDR1 SGHTA, CDR2 FQGNSA. The CDR3 sequence is 13 residues long. Trimming shortened V by 4 bases and J by 1 base, and 6 bases separated the two germline ends. In DNA, the CDR3 is TGTGCCAGCAGCTCCGACGGCACAGATACGCAGTATTTT. It encodes CASSSDGTDTQYF.

The chain employs TRBV29-1 and TRBJ2-5; D might be TRBD2 (6 bases). V was pared by 0 bases and J by 1 base, with 12 bases between. CDR1 SQVTM and CDR2 ANQGSEA come from the germline V gene. The CDR3 is 15 amino acids. This CDR3 is CSVEERGRGQETQYF. For the CDR3, the DNA is TGCAGCGTTGAAGAACGGGGGAGAGGCCAAGAGACCCAGTACTTC.

This clonotype was found once. The junction departs from the called germline gene at one end, perhaps through a read error. The V and J genes are TRBV28 and TRBJ1-5; D might be TRBD1 (6 bases). There are 12 residues in the CDR3. CDR1 is MDHEN, CDR2 SYDVKM, per germline. CDR3 loop: CASSRKRGKVPF. CDR3 coding DNA: TGTGCCAGCAGTCGTAAGAGGGGGAAAGTTCCCTTT.

The gene calls are TRBV18 and TRBJ2-5; TRBD1 or TRBD2 may be the D gene (5 bases each). Germline loops: CDR1 KGHSH, CDR2 LQKENI. V was trimmed by 4 bases and J by 5 bases, leaving 11 bases between them. The CDR3 contains 13 residues. CDR3 amino acids: CASSRGSQETQYF. The CDR3 nucleotides are TGTGCCAGCTCACGGGGGAGTCAGGAGACCCAGTACTTC.

This chain joins TRBV3-1 and TRBJ2-1; the D gene is possibly TRBD1 (5 bases). Looked up from germline, CDR1 is LGHDT and CDR2 is YNNKEL (reference sequence). V was shortened by 1 base and J by 4 bases, with 11 bases between the two germline ends. The CDR3 is 15 amino acids. Here the CDR3 reads CASSQGQTQYNEQFF. DNA for the CDR3: TGTGCCAGCAGCCAAGGACAGACACAATACAATGAGCAGTTCTTC.

The chain recombines TRBV5-1 with TRBJ2-4; 9 bases match TRBD2. The length of the CDR3 is 16 residues. V was clipped by 3 bases and J by 0 bases; unmatched bases: 4. CDR1 SGHRS and CDR2 YFSETQ come from the germline V gene. CDR3 coding DNA: TGCGCCAGCAGCTCATTACTAGCGGGAGCCAAAAACATTCAGTACTTC. It is translated as CASSSLLAGAKNIQYF.

The V and J genes are TRBV21-1 and TRBJ1-4. TRBV21-1 is a pseudogene locus. This CDR3 is built from 12 residues. CDR3 sequence (DNA): TGTGCCACTAGGTTACGTGGCCGCAACCTGTTTTTT. Residues: CATRLRGRNLFF.

The chain is built from TRBV7-9 and TRBJ1-3; 9 bases fit TRBD1. V lost 5 bases and J lost 2; bases outside the gene matches: 16. This CDR3 contains 19 residues. CDR1 and CDR2 (germline): SEHNR, FQNEAQ (reference sequence). The CDR3: CASSPAPGQGLAAGNTIYF. The CDR3 region has the DNA TGTGCCAGCAGCCCCGCCCCGGGACAGGGATTGGCGGCTGGAAACACCATATATTTT.